This is a list of T cell receptor beta chains from one sample in a study of T cell responses to AZD1222 COVID-19 vaccine. Produced via immunoSEQ multiplex PCR; TCRdb's table is partial and in-frame only. The sample records about 100,000 clones, approximately 89% being singletons. Sequences were derived from peripheral blood, sampled on day 0 of AZD1222 vaccination. Source of these receptors: an adult in good health. The CDR3 runs from the conserved cysteine through the conserved F or W. Fields, in order: J gene, CDR3 length, V gene, clone size, D gene, CDR3 DNA, CDR3 protein. D genes are given only for firm matches. Some rows have no size entry. The others give once, few or many, or a class for an expanded clone.

j_call: TRBJ2-5; cdr3_length: 15; v_call: TRBV6-5; clone_size: NA; d_call: NA; cdr3_nt: TGTGCCAGCAGTTACGGGACGGAGTACCAAGAGACCCAGTACTTC; cdr3_aa: CASSYGTEYQETQYF
j_call: TRBJ2-7; cdr3_length: 12; v_call: TRBV2; clone_size: NA; d_call: NA; cdr3_nt: TGTGCCTCGACCCTAAGTACCTACGAGCAGTACTTC; cdr3_aa: CASTLSTYEQYF
j_call: TRBJ1-4; cdr3_length: 15; v_call: TRBV7-2; clone_size: NA; d_call: TRBD1; cdr3_nt: TGTGCCAGCAGCCAGGGGACAGGGGGTGAGGAAAAACTGTTTTTT; cdr3_aa: CASSQGTGGEEKLFF
j_call: TRBJ1-2; cdr3_length: 13; v_call: TRBV19; clone_size: NA; d_call: TRBD1; cdr3_nt: TGTGCCAGTGCCGGGACAGGGTTCTATGGCTACACCTTC; cdr3_aa: CASAGTGFYGYTF
j_call: TRBJ2-3; cdr3_length: 19; v_call: TRBV3-1/TRBV3-2; clone_size: NA; d_call: TRBD2; cdr3_nt: TGTGCCAGCAGCGCCGGTCGACTAGCGGGGGGGCCCAGCACAGATACGCAGTATTTT; cdr3_aa: CASSAGRLAGGPSTDTQYF
j_call: TRBJ2-4; cdr3_length: 15; v_call: TRBV18; clone_size: NA; d_call: NA; cdr3_nt: TGTGCCAGCTCACCGGTTCGGGACCACAAAAACATTCAGTACTTC; cdr3_aa: CASSPVRDHKNIQYF
j_call: TRBJ2-1; cdr3_length: 16; v_call: TRBV7-2; clone_size: NA; d_call: NA; cdr3_nt: TGTGCCAGCAGCCAGGGACTTTACCACTCCTACAATGAGCAGTTCTTC; cdr3_aa: CASSQGLYHSYNEQFF
j_call: TRBJ2-3; cdr3_length: 17; v_call: TRBV4-2; clone_size: NA; d_call: TRBD2; cdr3_nt: TGTGCCAGCAGCCAGACCGTAAGCGGGGGGGACACAGATACGCAGTATTTT; cdr3_aa: CASSQTVSGGDTDTQYF
j_call: TRBJ2-1; cdr3_length: 16; v_call: TRBV10-2; clone_size: NA; d_call: NA; cdr3_nt: TGCGCCAGCAGTGATTCACTAGCCGAGATTCACAATGAGCAGTTCTTC; cdr3_aa: CASSDSLAEIHNEQFF
j_call: TRBJ2-6; cdr3_length: 17; v_call: TRBV24-1; clone_size: NA; d_call: NA; cdr3_nt: TGTGCCACCAGTCGCGCGAGTCCTCTCTCTGGGGCCAACGTCCTGACTTTC; cdr3_aa: CATSRASPLSGANVLTF
j_call: TRBJ2-3; cdr3_length: 15; v_call: TRBV7-9; clone_size: NA; d_call: NA; cdr3_nt: TGTGCCAGCAGCTTGTCCTCTGTTATCACAGATACGCAGTATTTT; cdr3_aa: CASSLSSVITDTQYF
j_call: TRBJ1-6; cdr3_length: 14; v_call: TRBV7-9; clone_size: once; d_call: TRBD1; cdr3_nt: TGTGCCAGCAGCTCGGGGACAGGGAGCTCACCCCTCCACTTT; cdr3_aa: CASSSGTGSSPLHF
j_call: TRBJ2-7; cdr3_length: 11; v_call: TRBV5-4; clone_size: NA; d_call: NA; cdr3_nt: TGTGCCAGCAGCTTTGGCTACGAGCAGTACTTC; cdr3_aa: CASSFGYEQYF
j_call: TRBJ2-7; cdr3_length: 15; v_call: TRBV6-1; clone_size: few; d_call: NA; cdr3_nt: TGTGCCAGCAGTGAACCCAGCAGGGGGGTCTACGAGCAGTACTTC; cdr3_aa: CASSEPSRGVYEQYF
j_call: TRBJ1-1; cdr3_length: 13; v_call: TRBV4-2; clone_size: NA; d_call: NA; cdr3_nt: TGTGCCAGCAGCCGAAGGGCGGTGACTGAAGCTTTCTTT; cdr3_aa: CASSRRAVTEAFF
j_call: TRBJ2-7; cdr3_length: 15; v_call: TRBV4-3; clone_size: NA; d_call: TRBD2; cdr3_nt: TGCGCCAGCAGCCAGACACTAGCGGGGAACTACGAGCAGTACTTC; cdr3_aa: CASSQTLAGNYEQYF
j_call: TRBJ2-1; cdr3_length: 18; v_call: TRBV4-1; clone_size: NA; d_call: NA; cdr3_nt: TGCGCCAGCAGCCATCCGCCCTGGGGGAGTCCAACCTACAATGAGCAGTTCTTC; cdr3_aa: CASSHPPWGSPTYNEQFF
j_call: TRBJ2-7; cdr3_length: 16; v_call: TRBV24-1; clone_size: NA; d_call: TRBD1; cdr3_nt: TGTGCCACCAGTGATTACTCCGGGACAGGGATGGGCGAGCAGTACTTC; cdr3_aa: CATSDYSGTGMGEQYF
j_call: TRBJ1-2; cdr3_length: 15; v_call: TRBV18; clone_size: NA; d_call: TRBD1; cdr3_nt: TGTGCCAGCTCACCACCGGGCTGGGACAGGGATGGCTACACCTTC; cdr3_aa: CASSPPGWDRDGYTF
j_call: TRBJ2-1; cdr3_length: 14; v_call: TRBV7-9; clone_size: NA; d_call: NA; cdr3_nt: TGTGCCAGCAGCTTAGCGAGTCCCTCCAATGAGCAGTTCTTC; cdr3_aa: CASSLASPSNEQFF
j_call: TRBJ2-2; cdr3_length: 15; v_call: TRBV9; clone_size: once; d_call: NA; cdr3_nt: TGTGCCAGCAGCTCGGGGAGGCGGAACACCGGGGAGCTGTTTTTT; cdr3_aa: CASSSGRRNTGELFF
j_call: TRBJ2-7; cdr3_length: 15; v_call: TRBV6-2/TRBV6-3; clone_size: NA; d_call: NA; cdr3_nt: TGTGCCAGCAGTTACCCCAGCGGAACCTCCTACGAGCAGTACTTC; cdr3_aa: CASSYPSGTSYEQYF
j_call: TRBJ2-2; cdr3_length: 15; v_call: TRBV9; clone_size: NA; d_call: NA; cdr3_nt: TGTGCCAGCAGCGTAACGGGTTCGGTCACCGGGGAGCTGTTTTTT; cdr3_aa: CASSVTGSVTGELFF
j_call: TRBJ2-2; cdr3_length: 19; v_call: TRBV11-3; clone_size: NA; d_call: TRBD2; cdr3_nt: TGTGCCAGCAGCTTAGTTCACCCGGGACTAGCGGGAAACACCGGGGAGCTGTTTTTT; cdr3_aa: CASSLVHPGLAGNTGELFF
j_call: TRBJ2-7; cdr3_length: 14; v_call: TRBV28; clone_size: NA; d_call: NA; cdr3_nt: TGTGCCAGCAGTCCGAGCGGGGACACCTACGAGCAGTACTTC; cdr3_aa: CASSPSGDTYEQYF
j_call: TRBJ1-4; cdr3_length: 14; v_call: TRBV18; clone_size: NA; d_call: NA; cdr3_nt: TGTGCCAGCTCACCATACAGGCCGACCGAAAAACTGTTTTTT; cdr3_aa: CASSPYRPTEKLFF
j_call: TRBJ1-1; cdr3_length: 15; v_call: TRBV3-1/TRBV3-2; clone_size: NA; d_call: TRBD1; cdr3_nt: TGTGCCAGCAGCCGAACCGGGACAGGGTACACTGAAGCTTTCTTT; cdr3_aa: CASSRTGTGYTEAFF
j_call: TRBJ2-2; cdr3_length: 15; v_call: TRBV19; clone_size: NA; d_call: NA; cdr3_nt: TGTGCCAGTAGTTGGGGAGCCCGCTACACCGGGGAGCTGTTTTTT; cdr3_aa: CASSWGARYTGELFF
j_call: TRBJ1-5; cdr3_length: 13; v_call: TRBV28; clone_size: NA; d_call: NA; cdr3_nt: TGTGCCAGTGGGAGGGGTGAGTATCAGCCCCAGCATTTT; cdr3_aa: CASGRGEYQPQHF
j_call: TRBJ2-3; cdr3_length: 13; v_call: TRBV10-1; clone_size: few; d_call: NA; cdr3_nt: TGCGCCAGCAGTGAGTCCTCCACAGATACGCAGTATTTT; cdr3_aa: CASSESSTDTQYF
j_call: TRBJ2-1; cdr3_length: 13; v_call: TRBV7-9; clone_size: NA; d_call: NA; cdr3_nt: TGTGCCAGCAGCCCTAGACTAGGATTTGAGCAGTTCTTC; cdr3_aa: CASSPRLGFEQFF
j_call: TRBJ1-2; cdr3_length: 13; v_call: TRBV6-2/TRBV6-3; clone_size: NA; d_call: NA; cdr3_nt: TGTGCCAGCAGTTACCGGGACAACTATGGCTACACCTTC; cdr3_aa: CASSYRDNYGYTF
j_call: TRBJ1-5; cdr3_length: 14; v_call: TRBV6-5; clone_size: few; d_call: TRBD1; cdr3_nt: TGTGCCAGCAAGGAGGGGGCGATTAATCAGCCCCAGCATTTT; cdr3_aa: CASKEGAINQPQHF
j_call: TRBJ2-3; cdr3_length: 16; v_call: TRBV28; clone_size: NA; d_call: NA; cdr3_nt: TGTGCCAGCAGCTCCTGGGGGGTCGAGAGCACAGATACGCAGTATTTT; cdr3_aa: CASSSWGVESTDTQYF
j_call: TRBJ1-5; cdr3_length: 15; v_call: TRBV18; clone_size: NA; d_call: NA; cdr3_nt: TGTGCCAGCTCTTCAACAGGGATGGGCAATCAGCCCCAGCATTTT; cdr3_aa: CASSSTGMGNQPQHF
j_call: TRBJ2-7; cdr3_length: 12; v_call: TRBV24-1; clone_size: NA; d_call: NA; cdr3_nt: TGTGCCACCAGTGACCGGAGAAACGAGCAGTACTTC; cdr3_aa: CATSDRRNEQYF
j_call: TRBJ2-3; cdr3_length: 17; v_call: TRBV4-1; clone_size: NA; d_call: TRBD2; cdr3_nt: TGCGCCAGCAGCCTTTTCGCCGGGACTACCAGCACAGATACGCAGTATTTT; cdr3_aa: CASSLFAGTTSTDTQYF
j_call: TRBJ2-5; cdr3_length: 17; v_call: TRBV4-3; clone_size: NA; d_call: NA; cdr3_nt: TGCGCCAGCAGCCAAGATATCGGCGGAGTGATCCAAGAGACCCAGTACTTC; cdr3_aa: CASSQDIGGVIQETQYF
j_call: TRBJ1-6; cdr3_length: 15; v_call: TRBV4-3; clone_size: NA; d_call: NA; cdr3_nt: TGCGCCAGCAGCCAAAATTGGGCTGTCAATTCACCCCTCCACTTT; cdr3_aa: CASSQNWAVNSPLHF
j_call: TRBJ2-3; cdr3_length: 12; v_call: TRBV7-2; clone_size: NA; d_call: NA; cdr3_nt: TGTGCCAGCAGCCTCCCTTTAGATACGCAGTATTTT; cdr3_aa: CASSLPLDTQYF
j_call: TRBJ1-3; cdr3_length: 13; v_call: TRBV12-3/TRBV12-4; clone_size: NA; d_call: NA; cdr3_nt: TGTGCCAGCAGTTTGTGGGGGGGGAACACCATATATTTT; cdr3_aa: CASSLWGGNTIYF
j_call: TRBJ2-1; cdr3_length: 12; v_call: TRBV9; clone_size: NA; d_call: TRBD2; cdr3_nt: TGTGCCAGCAGCGTAACTAGCGGGGAGCAGTTCTTC; cdr3_aa: CASSVTSGEQFF
j_call: TRBJ1-1; cdr3_length: 14; v_call: TRBV27; clone_size: NA; d_call: NA; cdr3_nt: TGTGCCAGCAGTTCCTATCGGCGGAACACTGAAGCTTTCTTT; cdr3_aa: CASSSYRRNTEAFF
j_call: TRBJ1-5; cdr3_length: 12; v_call: TRBV28; clone_size: NA; d_call: NA; cdr3_nt: TGTGCCAGCAGTTTATCCCATCAGCCCCAGCATTTT; cdr3_aa: CASSLSHQPQHF
j_call: TRBJ2-7; cdr3_length: 15; v_call: TRBV4-1; clone_size: NA; d_call: NA; cdr3_nt: TGCGCCAGCAGCCAAGCAGGGTTGAGCTCCTACGAGCAGTACTTC; cdr3_aa: CASSQAGLSSYEQYF
j_call: TRBJ1-1; cdr3_length: 14; v_call: TRBV27; clone_size: NA; d_call: NA; cdr3_nt: TGTGCCAGCAGTTTAGGTAAGGGAAACACTGAAGCTTTCTTT; cdr3_aa: CASSLGKGNTEAFF
j_call: TRBJ1-6; cdr3_length: 15; v_call: TRBV5-6; clone_size: NA; d_call: NA; cdr3_nt: TGTGCCAGCAGCCTAATTGACCGAGATAATTCACCCCTCCACTTT; cdr3_aa: CASSLIDRDNSPLHF
j_call: TRBJ2-4; cdr3_length: 16; v_call: TRBV15; clone_size: NA; d_call: NA; cdr3_nt: TGTGCCACCAGCAGAGGGGATGGAGGGAATCGGAACATTCAGTACTTC; cdr3_aa: CATSRGDGGNRNIQYF
j_call: TRBJ1-4; cdr3_length: 14; v_call: TRBV5-4; clone_size: NA; d_call: NA; cdr3_nt: TGTGCCAGCAGCTCTAAGGACTTTAATGAAAAACTGTTTTTT; cdr3_aa: CASSSKDFNEKLFF
j_call: TRBJ1-2; cdr3_length: 12; v_call: TRBV6-5; clone_size: NA; d_call: NA; cdr3_nt: TGTGCCAGCAGCTCATTACAGGGTGGCTACACCTTC; cdr3_aa: CASSSLQGGYTF
j_call: TRBJ2-7; cdr3_length: 15; v_call: TRBV2; clone_size: NA; d_call: NA; cdr3_nt: TGTGCCAGCAAGGTGGGACGGCAAGGCTCCTACGAGCAGTACTTC; cdr3_aa: CASKVGRQGSYEQYF
j_call: TRBJ1-2; cdr3_length: 13; v_call: TRBV29-1; clone_size: NA; d_call: NA; cdr3_nt: TGCAGCGGTCAAAGATTTACAGGAGGTGGCTACACCTTC; cdr3_aa: CSGQRFTGGGYTF
j_call: TRBJ1-3; cdr3_length: 12; v_call: TRBV28; clone_size: NA; d_call: NA; cdr3_nt: TGTGCCAGCAGTACCCAAGGAAACACCATATATTTT; cdr3_aa: CASSTQGNTIYF
j_call: TRBJ1-1; cdr3_length: 13; v_call: TRBV28; clone_size: NA; d_call: NA; cdr3_nt: TGTGCCAGCAGTAGGGGGGGTGAAACTGAAGCTTTCTTT; cdr3_aa: CASSRGGETEAFF
j_call: TRBJ1-6; cdr3_length: 17; v_call: TRBV4-3; clone_size: NA; d_call: NA; cdr3_nt: TGCGCCAGCAGCCAAGGGTCAAGGCAGAGCCTTAATTCACCCCTCCACTTT; cdr3_aa: CASSQGSRQSLNSPLHF
j_call: TRBJ1-2; cdr3_length: 12; v_call: TRBV7-8; clone_size: NA; d_call: NA; cdr3_nt: TGTGCCAGCAGCCCAGACCGAGTGGGCTACACCTTC; cdr3_aa: CASSPDRVGYTF
j_call: TRBJ1-2; cdr3_length: 16; v_call: TRBV4-2; clone_size: NA; d_call: NA; cdr3_nt: TGTGCCAGCAGCCCTAACTCCCGGGACCCTAACTATGGCTACACCTTC; cdr3_aa: CASSPNSRDPNYGYTF
j_call: TRBJ2-3; cdr3_length: 14; v_call: TRBV6-4; clone_size: NA; d_call: NA; cdr3_nt: TGTGCCAGCAGTGCGAGGTCGACAGGTAGTACGCAGTATTTT; cdr3_aa: CASSARSTGSTQYF
j_call: TRBJ1-2; cdr3_length: 14; v_call: TRBV25-1; clone_size: NA; d_call: NA; cdr3_nt: TGTGCCAGCACCCGTCCAGGGGCTAGCTATGGCTACACCTTC; cdr3_aa: CASTRPGASYGYTF